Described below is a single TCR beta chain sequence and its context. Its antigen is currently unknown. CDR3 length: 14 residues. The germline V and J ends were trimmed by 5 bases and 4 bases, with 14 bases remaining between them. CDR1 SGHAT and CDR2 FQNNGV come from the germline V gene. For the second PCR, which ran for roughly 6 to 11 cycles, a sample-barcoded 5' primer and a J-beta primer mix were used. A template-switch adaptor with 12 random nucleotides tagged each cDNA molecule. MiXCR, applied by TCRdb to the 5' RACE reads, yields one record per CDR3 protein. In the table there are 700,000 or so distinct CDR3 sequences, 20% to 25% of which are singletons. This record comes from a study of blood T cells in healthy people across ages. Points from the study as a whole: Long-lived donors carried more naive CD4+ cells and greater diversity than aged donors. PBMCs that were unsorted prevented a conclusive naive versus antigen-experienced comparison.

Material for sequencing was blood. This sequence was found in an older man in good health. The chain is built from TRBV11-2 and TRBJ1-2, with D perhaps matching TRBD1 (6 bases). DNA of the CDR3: TGTGCCAGCAGCCCTAATCGACAGGTCTATGGCTACACCTTC. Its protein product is CASSPNRQVYGYTF.